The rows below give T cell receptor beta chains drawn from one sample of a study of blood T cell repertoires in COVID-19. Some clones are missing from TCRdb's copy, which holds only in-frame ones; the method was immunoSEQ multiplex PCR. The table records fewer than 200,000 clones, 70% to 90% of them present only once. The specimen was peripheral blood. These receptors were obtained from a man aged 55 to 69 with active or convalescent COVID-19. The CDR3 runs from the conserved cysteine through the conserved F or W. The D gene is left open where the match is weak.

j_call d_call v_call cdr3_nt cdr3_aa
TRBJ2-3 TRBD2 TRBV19 TGTGCCAGTAGTGAGCTAGCGGGGGCGGATACGCAGTATTTT CASSELAGADTQYF
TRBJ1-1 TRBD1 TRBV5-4 TGTGCCAGCAGCCCGGACAGGGTGAGGACTGAAGCTTTCTTT CASSPDRVRTEAFF
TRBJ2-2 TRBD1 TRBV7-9 TGTGCCAGCAGCTTACGAACAGGGGACACCGGGGAGCTGTTTTTT CASSLRTGDTGELFF
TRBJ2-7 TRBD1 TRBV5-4 TGTGCCAGCAGCCCCGGGACAGGGCGGCTCTACGAGCAGTACTTC CASSPGTGRLYEQYF
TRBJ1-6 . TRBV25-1 TGTGCCAGCAGTGAAAGGGGCGCTTCACCCCTCCACTTT CASSERGASPLHF
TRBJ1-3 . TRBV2 TGTGCCAGCAGCGAGAGCTCTGGAAACACCATATATTTT CASSESSGNTIYF
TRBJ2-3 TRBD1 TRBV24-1 TGTGCCACCATGGAACAGGGGGGAGATACGCAGTATTTT CATMEQGGDTQYF
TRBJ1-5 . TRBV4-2 TGTGCCAGCGGTCCCAGGGAAGCGGGACAGCCCCAGCATTTT CASGPREAGQPQHF
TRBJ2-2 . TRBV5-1 TGCGCCAGCAGCTTATCAACAGGGAACACCGGGGAGCTGTTTTTT CASSLSTGNTGELFF
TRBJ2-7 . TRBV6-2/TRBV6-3 TGTGCCAGCAGTTACACATCCCTCTACGAGCAGTACTTC CASSYTSLYEQYF
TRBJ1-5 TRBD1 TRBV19 TGTGCCAGTAGCACTACAGGGGCCCCCTATAGCAATCAGCCCCAGCATTTT CASSTTGAPYSNQPQHF
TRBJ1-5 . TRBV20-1 TGCAGTGCCAGTCACGGGACAACGGGCAATCAGCCCCAGCATTTT CSASHGTTGNQPQHF
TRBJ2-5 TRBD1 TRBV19 TGTGCCAGTAGTTTGGGGACAGCCTGGGGAGAGACCCAGTACTTC CASSLGTAWGETQYF
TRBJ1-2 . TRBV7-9 TGTGCCAGCAGCACGAGACATCAGGGGAACTATGGCTACACCTTC CASSTRHQGNYGYTF
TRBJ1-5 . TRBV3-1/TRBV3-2 TGTGCCAGCAGCCAAGCCGCCGGTCAGCCCCAGCATTTT CASSQAAGQPQHF